This T cell receptor beta chain was recorded in a study of cytomegalovirus exposure and HLA in healthy donors. Study context: T cells numbering about 179 million yielded 95 million to 140 million unique TCR beta sequences in an earlier analysis. The early release's HLA-typed donors yielded roughly 85 million unique TCRs.

PCR was performed using 60 Vbeta and 13 Jbeta primers. Using immunoSEQ multiplex PCR, the repertoire was profiled, and TCRdb retains in-frame clones only, with some absent. The sample includes 140,000 to 150,000 clones, over 55% of them seen just once. The trim removed 7 bases at V and 3 bases at J, leaving 5 bases unmatched. The CDR3 runs 14 residues. Germline CDR1 and CDR2: MNHEY and SVGAGI. The clonotype comes from a man aged 35-49 years in good health and CMV-seronegative. The chain recombines TRBV6-5 with TRBJ2-1; 8 bases align to TRBD2. The sequencing sample was made of PBMCs. The DNA of the CDR3 is TGTGCCAGCACCCGGGGGGGGGTCTACAATGAGCAGTTCTTC. It yields the protein CASTRGGVYNEQFF.